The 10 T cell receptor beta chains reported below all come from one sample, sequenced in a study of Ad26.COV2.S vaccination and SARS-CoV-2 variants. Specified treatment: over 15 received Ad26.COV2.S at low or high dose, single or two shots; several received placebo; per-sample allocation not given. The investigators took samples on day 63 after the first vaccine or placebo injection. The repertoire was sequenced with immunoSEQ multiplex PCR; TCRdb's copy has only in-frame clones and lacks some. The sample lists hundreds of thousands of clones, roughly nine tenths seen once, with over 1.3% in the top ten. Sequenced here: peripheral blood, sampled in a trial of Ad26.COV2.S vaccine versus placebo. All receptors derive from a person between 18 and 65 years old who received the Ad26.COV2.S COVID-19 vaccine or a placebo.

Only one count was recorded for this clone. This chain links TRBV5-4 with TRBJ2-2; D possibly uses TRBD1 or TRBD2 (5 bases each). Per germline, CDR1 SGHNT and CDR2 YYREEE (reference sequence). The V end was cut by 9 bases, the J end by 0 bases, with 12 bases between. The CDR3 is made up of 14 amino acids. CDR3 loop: CATTGTPNTGELFF. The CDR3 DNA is TGTGCCACCACCGGGACGCCGAACACCGGGGAGCTGTTTTTT.

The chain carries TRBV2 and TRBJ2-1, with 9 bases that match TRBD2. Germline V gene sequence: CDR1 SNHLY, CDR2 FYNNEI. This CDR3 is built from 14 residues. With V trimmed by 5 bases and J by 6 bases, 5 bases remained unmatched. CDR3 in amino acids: CASSSGRRVNEQFF. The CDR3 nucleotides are TGTGCCAGCAGTAGCGGGAGGCGGGTCAATGAGCAGTTCTTC.

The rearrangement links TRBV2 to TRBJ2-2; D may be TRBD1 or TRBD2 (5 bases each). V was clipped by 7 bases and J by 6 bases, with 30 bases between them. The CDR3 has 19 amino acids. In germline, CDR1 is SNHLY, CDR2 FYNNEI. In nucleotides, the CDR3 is TGTGCCAGCACGGGATTGGACACCCTAGGCGTCGGGGTGGCCGGGGAGCTGTTTTTT. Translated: CASTGLDTLGVGVAGELFF.

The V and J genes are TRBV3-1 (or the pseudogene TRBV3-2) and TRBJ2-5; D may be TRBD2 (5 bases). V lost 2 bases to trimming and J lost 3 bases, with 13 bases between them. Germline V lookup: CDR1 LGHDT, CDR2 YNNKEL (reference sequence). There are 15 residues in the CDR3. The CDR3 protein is CASSQMRLIEETQYF. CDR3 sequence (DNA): TGTGCCAGCAGCCAAATGAGACTAATCGAAGAGACCCAGTACTTC.

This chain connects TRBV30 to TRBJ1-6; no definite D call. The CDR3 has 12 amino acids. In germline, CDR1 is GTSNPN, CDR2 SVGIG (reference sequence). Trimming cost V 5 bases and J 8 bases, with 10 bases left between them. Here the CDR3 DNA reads TGTGCCTGGTGGGCCACCGATTCACCCCTCCACTTT. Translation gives CAWWATDSPLHF.

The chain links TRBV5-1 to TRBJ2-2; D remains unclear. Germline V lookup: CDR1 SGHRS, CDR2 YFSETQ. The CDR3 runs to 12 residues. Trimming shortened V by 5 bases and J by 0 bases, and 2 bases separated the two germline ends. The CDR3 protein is CASRSNTGELFF. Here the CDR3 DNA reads TGCGCCAGCAGGTCGAACACCGGGGAGCTGTTTTTT.

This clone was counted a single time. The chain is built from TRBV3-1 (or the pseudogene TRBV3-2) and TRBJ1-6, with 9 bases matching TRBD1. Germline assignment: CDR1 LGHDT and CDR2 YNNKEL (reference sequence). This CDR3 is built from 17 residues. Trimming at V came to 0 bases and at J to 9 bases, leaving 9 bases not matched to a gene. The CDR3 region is CASSQEGGGTGFSPLHF. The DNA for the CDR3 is TGTGCCAGCAGCCAAGAAGGGGGCGGGACAGGGTTTTCACCCCTCCACTTT.

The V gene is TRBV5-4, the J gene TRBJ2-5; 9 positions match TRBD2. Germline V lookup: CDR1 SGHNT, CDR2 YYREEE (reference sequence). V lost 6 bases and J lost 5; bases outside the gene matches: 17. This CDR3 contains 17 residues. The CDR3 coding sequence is TGTGCCAGCACCAATAGCGGGGGAGTGAGGGTTAAGGAGACCCAGTACTTC. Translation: CASTNSGGVRVKETQYF.

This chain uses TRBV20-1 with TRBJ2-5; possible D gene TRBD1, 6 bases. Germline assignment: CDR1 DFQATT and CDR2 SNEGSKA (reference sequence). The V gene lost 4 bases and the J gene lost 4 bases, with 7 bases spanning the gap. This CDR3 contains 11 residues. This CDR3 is CSANRAETQYF. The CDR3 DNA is TGCAGTGCTAACAGGGCAGAGACCCAGTACTTC.

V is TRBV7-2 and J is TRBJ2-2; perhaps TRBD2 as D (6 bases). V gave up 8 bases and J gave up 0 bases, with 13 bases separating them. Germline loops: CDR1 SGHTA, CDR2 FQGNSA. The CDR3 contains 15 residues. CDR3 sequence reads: CASQASVTNTGELFF. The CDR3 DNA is TGTGCCAGCCAGGCTAGCGTCACGAACACCGGGGAGCTGTTTTTT.